This T cell receptor beta chain emerged from a study of blood T cell repertoires in COVID-19. Only in-frame clones appear in the TCRdb table, and some are missing; sequencing was by immunoSEQ multiplex PCR. This sample has about 280,000 clones, with approximately 86% found just once. Sequenced material: peripheral blood. This clonotype was sampled from a woman in her seventies with COVID-19, enrolled during active disease.

In DNA, the CDR3 is TGTGCCAGCAGTTATTCGATGAACAGGGACCACGAGCAGTACTTC. It specifies CASSYSMNRDHEQYF. This rearrangement joins TRBV6-5 to TRBJ2-7, with D perhaps matching TRBD1 (6 bases). The V end was cut by 3 bases, the J end by 5 bases, with 17 bases between. CDR1 and CDR2 (germline): MNHEY, SVGAGI. The CDR3 is 15 amino acids.